The T cell receptor beta chain described here comes from a study of CD8 T cells in ankylosing spondylitis. The study's findings and limits: Ankylosing spondylitis blood appeared to carry a characteristic TCR beta motif of roughly 8 highly homologous variants. Clones that were linked to disease were CD8+ and were relatively rare in peripheral blood. Earlier reports found some motif variants in synovial fluid and blood in reactive arthritis. According to the report, clones linked to the disease were significantly enriched in matched synovial fluid samples taken from ankylosing spondylitis patients.

The V end was cut by 0 bases, the J end by 6 bases, with 15 bases between. Germline V gene data show CDR1 as ENHRY and CDR2 as SYGVKD. This CDR3 spans 15 amino acids. Via MiXCR, TCRdb re-called the 5' RACE reads, giving one row per CDR3 protein. The data contain 200,000 or so distinct CDR3 sequences, approximately 12% of them singletons. On this clonotype itself: The antigen remains unidentified.

The receptor's source is a female donor with ankylosing spondylitis or in good health (not recorded which). The chain joins TRBV10-3 to TRBJ2-7, with TRBD2 as a possible D gene (5 bases). The specimen was blood, either unsorted or a sorted T cell fraction (not recorded which). CDR3 sequence: CAISESPGNVREQYF. The CDR3 nucleotides read TGTGCCATCAGTGAGTCTCCGGGAAACGTACGCGAGCAGTACTTC.